These 27 T cell receptor beta chains were all obtained from the same sample, sequenced in a study of CXCR3-negative and CXCR3-positive naive CD8 T cells. General study findings and limits: Against CXCR3-negative naive cells, CXCR3-positive naive cells showed more hydrophobic TRB CDR3s.

TRB cDNA libraries were made by UMI-labeled 5' RACE. TCRdb reworked the 5' RACE reads into one entry per CDR3 protein, no DNA. This specimen shows roughly 120,000 distinct CDR3 sequences; the ten leading clones hold about 0.54%. These receptors' antigens are unknown. Sequenced sample: naive CXCR3+ CD8+ T cells from blood. The subset: CD45RO-CCR7+CD27+CD95- naive CD8+ T cells expressing CXCR3 (TNR3+). The receptors here all came from a human donor in good health. Some clones in this sample may be carry-over from other donors' samples.

This chain links TRBV7-9 with TRBJ2-7; TCRdb designates TRBD2, a call that cannot be tested without DNA. Germline CDR1 SEHNR, CDR2 FQNEAQ (reference sequence). This CDR3 is built from 15 residues. CDR3 in amino acids: CASSFISGGAYEQYF.

The chain combines TRBV7-8 with TRBJ1-2. The CDR3 totals 15 residues. CDR1 and CDR2 from the germline V gene are SGHVS and FQNEAQ. CDR3 residues: CASSLAGYNGNGYTF.

V usage is TRBV4-1 and J usage is TRBJ2-4. The CDR3 totals 16 residues. Germline V gives CDR1 MGHRA, CDR2 YSYEKL. CDR3 amino acids: CASSQAEKVHKNIQYF.

The chain couples TRBV12-3 or TRBV12-4 to TRBJ2-6; TCRdb calls TRBD1, which cannot be checked without DNA. The CDR3 has 18 amino acids. The CDR3 region is CASSFGVGALPGANVLTF.

V and J are TRBV13 and TRBJ2-7; TCRdb's D call, TRBD2, is unchecked because there is no DNA. The V gene's germline CDR1 is PRHDT and CDR2 FYEKMQ (reference sequence). The CDR3 contains 14 residues. CDR3 in amino acids: CASSAASASYEQYF.

This chain uses TRBV9 with TRBJ2-7; TCRdb's D gene call, TRBD1, goes unchecked for lack of DNA. Germline CDR1 and CDR2: SGDLS and YYNGEE. The CDR3 has 15 residues. The CDR3 region is CASSVGGTGVAEQYF.

This chain joins TRBV4-1 and TRBJ1-1; TCRdb designates TRBD1, a call that cannot be tested without DNA. CDR1 and CDR2 (germline): MGHRA, YSYEKL. The CDR3 is 15 residues long. CDR3 residues: CASSLSRDPNTEAFF.

The V call is TRBV12-3 or TRBV12-4, the J call TRBJ1-1; TCRdb picks TRBD1, but there is no DNA to check that call. CDR3 length: 12 residues. The CDR3 spells CASSGGTPEAFF.

The rearrangement joins TRBV3-1 to TRBJ1-1. The CDR3 has 13 residues. CDR1 is LGHDT and CDR2 is YNNKEL in the germline V gene (reference sequence). The CDR3 sequence: CASSQVLQPEAFF.

The gene calls are TRBV14 and TRBJ2-5; without DNA, the TCRdb call of TRBD1 cannot be checked. This CDR3 is 15 amino acids long. Germline V gives CDR1 SGHDN, CDR2 FVKESK. This CDR3 reads CASSQEGTWGETQYF.

The chain uses TRBV5-1 and TRBJ2-7; the TRBD1 assignment by TCRdb is unverifiable without DNA. The CDR3 contains 15 residues. The V gene's germline CDR1 is SGHRS and CDR2 YFSETQ. The CDR3 is CASSLEPTGYYEQYF.

CDR3 loop: CASSPAVGGETQYF. V and J are TRBV9 and TRBJ2-5; TCRdb's D call, TRBD2, is unchecked because there is no DNA. Germline V CDR1 and CDR2: SGDLS, YYNGEE. This CDR3 comprises 14 residues.

The chain has TRBV12-3 or TRBV12-4 and TRBJ2-2; TCRdb calls TRBD1, which cannot be checked without DNA. CDR3 length: 14 residues. The CDR3 sequence: CASSFGGLTGELFF.

The chain's CDR3 is CASTQVDGSSYNEQFF. The V and J genes are TRBV7-9 and TRBJ2-1. The CDR3 sequence is 16 residues long. Germline V gives CDR1 SEHNR, CDR2 FQNEAQ (reference sequence).

CDR3 sequence: CASNAGVLETQYF. The rearrangement links TRBV28 to TRBJ2-5; TCRdb's assignment of TRBD1 cannot be checked, as there is no DNA. The CDR3 totals 13 residues. Germline lookup yields CDR1 MDHEN and CDR2 SYDVKM.

V usage is TRBV7-9 and J usage is TRBJ2-7. Germline V CDR1 and CDR2: SEHNR, FQNEAQ (reference sequence). The CDR3 loop spans 15 amino acids. The CDR3 loop is CASSIPSSLGDEQYF.

This chain links TRBV5-1 with TRBJ2-2; TCRdb's D call, TRBD1, is unchecked because there is no DNA. CDR1 and CDR2 from the germline V gene are SGHRS and YFSETQ. The CDR3 totals 20 residues. CDR3 in amino acids: CASSFLGLDSGTGFTGELFF.

The V call is TRBV7-3, the J call TRBJ2-3; TCRdb's assignment of TRBD2 cannot be checked, as there is no DNA. The CDR3 runs 14 residues. Germline CDR1 is SGHTA and CDR2 is FQGTGA. CDR3 region: CASSPSGATDTQYF.

The chain joins TRBV28 to TRBJ2-7. The CDR3 consists of 16 residues. CDR1 is MDHEN and CDR2 is SYDVKM in the germline V gene. The CDR3 reads CASSLYGTGGSYEQYF.

This chain connects TRBV6-5 to TRBJ1-6; TCRdb selects TRBD1, and the lack of DNA leaves this call unchecked. This CDR3 is built from 15 residues. The V gene's germline CDR1 is MNHEY and CDR2 SVGAGI. The CDR3 sequence: CASTLGGTANSPLHF.

V is TRBV13 and J is TRBJ1-6; TCRdb's D call, TRBD1, is unchecked because there is no DNA. This CDR3 region has 18 residues. Germline CDR1 is PRHDT and CDR2 is FYEKMQ (reference sequence). CDR3: CASSLRQGDESYNSPLHF.

The rearrangement links TRBV15 to TRBJ2-3; TCRdb returns TRBD2, unconfirmable since there is no DNA. Germline CDR1 LNHNV, CDR2 YYDKDF (reference sequence). This CDR3 has 15 residues. The CDR3 region is CATKNRREGTDTQYF.

The chain recombines TRBV7-2 with TRBJ2-3; TCRdb's D call of TRBD2 is untestable without DNA. The CDR3 contains 16 residues. CDR1 SGHTA and CDR2 FQGNSA come from the germline V gene. The CDR3 protein is CASSSTSGRTTDTQYF.

The CDR3 sequence: CASGGLAGGYEQYF. V gene TRBV25-1 combines with J gene TRBJ2-7; checking the TCRdb D call of TRBD2 is not possible without DNA. The CDR3 runs 14 residues. The germline CDR1 and CDR2 sequences are MGHDK and SYGVNS.

The chain is built from TRBV2 and TRBJ2-2; the TCRdb call, TRBD1, lacks DNA for checking. This CDR3 spans 16 amino acids. The V gene's germline CDR1 is SNHLY and CDR2 FYNNEI. CDR3 amino acids: CASSLGTGDYTGELFF.

CDR3: CASTPGPYMTPLHF. This chain connects TRBV6-5 to TRBJ1-6; TCRdb returns TRBD1, unconfirmable since there is no DNA. Germline V CDR1 and CDR2: MNHEY, SVGAGI. The CDR3 spans 14 residues.

The chain uses TRBV21-1 and TRBJ2-3. TRBV21-1 is described as a pseudogene. The CDR3 sequence is 14 residues long. Here the CDR3 reads CASSLTWTTDTQYF.